This T cell receptor beta chain appears in the sequencing data of a study of control samples from healthy donors and cancer patients. This CDR3 has 15 residues. V gave up 5 bases and J gave up 12 bases; unmatched junction bases: 17. CDR1 is MNHEY and CDR2 is SVGAGI in the germline V gene. The protocol was immunoSEQ multiplex PCR, while the TCRdb copy is restricted to in-frame clones and leaves out a portion. This sample has more than 150,000 clones, with about 90% found just once. Source material: blood. The TCR originated in a young woman in good health. The chain recombines TRBV6-5 with TRBJ1-2; 8 nucleotides line up with TRBD1. The CDR3, as DNA: TGTGCCAGCAGTCCGGGACAGGTGGTTATTAGCAAAAACACCTTC. Protein sequence: CASSPGQVVISKNTF.